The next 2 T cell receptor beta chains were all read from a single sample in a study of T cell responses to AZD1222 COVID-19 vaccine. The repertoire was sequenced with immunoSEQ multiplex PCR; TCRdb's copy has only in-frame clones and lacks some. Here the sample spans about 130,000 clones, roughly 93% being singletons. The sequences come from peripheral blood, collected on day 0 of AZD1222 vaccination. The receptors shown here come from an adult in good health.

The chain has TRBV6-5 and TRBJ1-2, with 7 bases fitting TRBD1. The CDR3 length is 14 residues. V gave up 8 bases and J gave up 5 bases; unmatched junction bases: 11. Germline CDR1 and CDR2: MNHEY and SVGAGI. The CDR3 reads CASRKWDRGYGYTF. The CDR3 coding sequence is TGTGCCAGCCGAAAATGGGACAGAGGGTATGGCTACACCTTC.

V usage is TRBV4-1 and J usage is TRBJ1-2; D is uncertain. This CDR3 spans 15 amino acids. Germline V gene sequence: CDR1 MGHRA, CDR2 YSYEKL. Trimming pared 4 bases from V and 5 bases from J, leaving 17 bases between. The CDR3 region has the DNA TGCGCCAGCAGCCTTGGGCAGGCCGCCCGTTATGGCTACACCTTC. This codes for CASSLGQAARYGYTF.